This is a list of T cell receptor beta chains from one sample in a study of CD8 T cells in Susac syndrome. TCRdb used MiXCR to reprocess the immunoSEQ multiplex PCR reads, holding one entry per CDR3 protein. This table holds approximately 120,000 distinct CDR3 sequences, 80% to 95% found once. Sequenced sample: CD8+ T cells from PBMCs. Every receptor here comes from a human donor in good health. CDR3s include the opening cysteine and the closing phenylalanine or tryptophan. The D gene is left open where the match is weak. Only part of the rows carry a size: once, few, many, or a class if the clone is expanded.

size: NA
V: TRBV6-4
J: TRBJ1-2
D: NA
CDR3: CASSDSSGSGYTF
DNA: TGTGCCAGCAGTGACTCGTCGGGGTCCGGCTACACCTTC

size: NA
V: TRBV23-1
J: TRBJ2-1
D: TRBD2
CDR3: CASRAGGLDEQFF
DNA: TGCGCCAGCCGAGCGGGGGGCCTCGATGAGCAGTTCTTC

size: NA
V: TRBV30
J: TRBJ2-5
D: TRBD2
CDR3: CAFTLGGSDPQETQYF
DNA: TGTGCCTTCACCTTGGGCGGGAGTGACCCACAAGAGACCCAGTACTTC

size: NA
V: TRBV20-1
J: TRBJ1-2
D: NA
CDR3: CSARDPQALGYGYTF
DNA: TGCAGTGCTAGAGACCCACAGGCGCTGGGCTATGGCTACACCTTC

size: NA
V: TRBV20-1
J: TRBJ2-4
D: NA
CDR3: CSAQYSPGAKNIQYF
DNA: TGCAGTGCGCAGTACTCACCTGGGGCCAAAAACATTCAGTACTTC

size: NA
V: TRBV7-9
J: TRBJ2-1
D: TRBD2
CDR3: CASSSLAGGNNEQFF
DNA: TGTGCCAGCAGCTCCTTAGCGGGTGGAAACAATGAGCAGTTCTTC

size: NA
V: TRBV7-8
J: TRBJ1-2
D: NA
CDR3: CASSLKSRAGTRDGYTF
DNA: TGTGCCAGCAGCTTAAAGTCCAGGGCCGGGACTCGTGATGGCTACACCTTC

size: NA
V: TRBV10-3
J: TRBJ2-5
D: NA
CDR3: CAISESTRPQKVETQYF
DNA: TGTGCCATCAGTGAGTCGACTAGGCCTCAGAAGGTCGAGACCCAGTACTTC

size: NA
V: TRBV6-6
J: TRBJ2-5
D: TRBD2
CDR3: CASSYSSAGGEETQYF
DNA: TGTGCCAGCAGTTACTCGTCGGCGGGGGGCGAAGAGACCCAGTACTTC

size: NA
V: TRBV6-2/TRBV6-3
J: TRBJ2-2
D: NA
CDR3: CASSELGANTGELFF
DNA: TGTGCCAGCAGTGAGCTTGGGGCGAACACCGGGGAGCTGTTTTTT

size: NA
V: TRBV14
J: TRBJ1-6
D: NA
CDR3: CASSQDRSGSPLHF
DNA: TGTGCCAGCAGCCAAGATCGGAGTGGGTCACCCCTCCACTTT

size: NA
V: TRBV18
J: TRBJ1-1
D: NA
CDR3: CASSPLIETEAFF
DNA: TGTGCCAGCTCACCTTTAATTGAGACTGAAGCTTTCTTT

size: NA
V: TRBV3-1
J: TRBJ1-4
D: NA
CDR3: CASSQEGGRDPWMFF
DNA: TGTGCCAGCAGCCAAGAGGGGGGGAGGGACCCTTGGATGTTTTTT

size: once
V: TRBV5-6
J: TRBJ1-2
D: TRBD1
CDR3: CASSETGGSSGYTF
DNA: TGTGCCAGCAGCGAAACAGGGGGCAGTTCCGGCTACACCTTC

size: NA
V: TRBV29-1
J: TRBJ2-1
D: NA
CDR3: CSAMGSTYNEQFF
DNA: TGCAGCGCCATGGGGTCAACCTACAATGAGCAGTTCTTC

size: NA
V: TRBV29-1
J: TRBJ2-1
D: NA
CDR3: CSAPRWRGGNEQFF
DNA: TGCAGCGCCCCTCGCTGGAGGGGGGGGAATGAGCAGTTCTTC

size: NA
V: TRBV20-1
J: TRBJ2-7
D: TRBD2
CDR3: CSARDKAGVSYGQYF
DNA: TGCAGTGCTAGAGATAAAGCGGGAGTTTCCTACGGGCAGTACTTC

size: NA
V: TRBV5-1
J: TRBJ2-3
D: NA
CDR3: CASSQEGDTQYF
DNA: TGCGCCAGCAGCCAGGAGGGAGATACGCAGTATTTT

size: NA
V: TRBV5-6
J: TRBJ1-2
D: NA
CDR3: CASSLRGGSGYTF
DNA: TGTGCCAGCAGCTTGCGCGGGGGTAGTGGCTACACCTTC

size: once
V: TRBV20-1
J: TRBJ2-3
D: TRBD2
CDR3: CSAGGLAGTSTDTQYF
DNA: TGCAGTGCTGGGGGACTAGCGGGTACTAGCACAGATACGCAGTATTTT

size: NA
V: TRBV20-1
J: TRBJ1-4
D: NA
CDR3: CSARDWGQLNEKLFF
DNA: TGCAGTGCTAGAGATTGGGGCCAGCTTAATGAAAAACTGTTTTTT

size: NA
V: TRBV11-1
J: TRBJ2-5
D: TRBD1
CDR3: CASRSIPGQGRGETQYF
DNA: TGTGCCAGCAGATCAATACCGGGACAGGGACGCGGAGAGACCCAGTACTTC

size: NA
V: TRBV18
J: TRBJ2-3
D: NA
CDR3: CASSPPGVTDTQYF
DNA: TGTGCCAGCTCGCCTCCTGGGGTCACAGATACGCAGTATTTT

size: once
V: TRBV4-1
J: TRBJ2-1
D: TRBD2
CDR3: CASSQEYPAGGSNEQFF
DNA: TGCGCCAGCAGCCAAGAGTATCCGGCGGGAGGAAGTAATGAGCAGTTCTTC

size: NA
V: TRBV19
J: TRBJ2-2
D: NA
CDR3: CASSNEGNTGELFF
DNA: TGTGCCAGTAGTAATGAGGGAAACACCGGGGAGCTGTTTTTT

size: NA
V: TRBV12-3/TRBV12-4
J: TRBJ1-1
D: NA
CDR3: CASTAPRGNTEAFF
DNA: TGTGCCAGCACCGCACCTCGGGGGAACACTGAAGCTTTCTTT

size: NA
V: TRBV14
J: TRBJ1-1
D: NA
CDR3: CASSRNSVPEAFF
DNA: TGTGCCAGCAGCCGAAACTCGGTCCCTGAAGCTTTCTTT

size: NA
V: TRBV5-8
J: TRBJ1-2
D: NA
CDR3: CASSLPRGGGGGYTF
DNA: TGTGCCAGCAGCTTGCCCCGGGGTGGCGGGGGCGGCTACACCTTC

size: NA
V: TRBV25-1
J: TRBJ2-7
D: TRBD1
CDR3: CASSEVGTAKQYF
DNA: TGTGCCAGCAGTGAAGTGGGGACAGCTAAGCAGTACTTC